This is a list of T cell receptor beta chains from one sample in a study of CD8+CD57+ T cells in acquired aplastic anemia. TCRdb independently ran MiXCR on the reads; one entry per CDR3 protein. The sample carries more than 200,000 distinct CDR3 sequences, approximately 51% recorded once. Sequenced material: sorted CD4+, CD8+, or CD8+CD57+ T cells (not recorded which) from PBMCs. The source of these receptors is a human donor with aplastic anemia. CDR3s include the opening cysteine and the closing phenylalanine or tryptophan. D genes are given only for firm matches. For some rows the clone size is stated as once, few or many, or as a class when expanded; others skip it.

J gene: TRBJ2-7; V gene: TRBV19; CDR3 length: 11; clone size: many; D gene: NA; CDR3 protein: CASSRKHEQYF; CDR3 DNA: TGTGCCAGTAGTCGAAAGCACGAGCAGTACTTC
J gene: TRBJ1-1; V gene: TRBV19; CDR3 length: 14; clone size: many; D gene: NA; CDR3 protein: CASSIGGGNTEAFF; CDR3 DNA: TGTGCCAGTAGTATAGGCGGGGGGAACACTGAAGCTTTCTTT
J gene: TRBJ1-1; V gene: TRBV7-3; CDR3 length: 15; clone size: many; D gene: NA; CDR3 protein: CASSPPPGQNTEAFF; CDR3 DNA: TGTGCCAGCAGCCCCCCCCCGGGACAGAACACTGAAGCTTTCTTT
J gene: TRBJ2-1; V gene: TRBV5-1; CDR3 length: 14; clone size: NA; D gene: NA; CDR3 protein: CASSLGGGVGEQFF; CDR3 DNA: TGTGCCAGCAGCTTAGGCGGTGGGGTGGGTGAGCAGTTCTTC
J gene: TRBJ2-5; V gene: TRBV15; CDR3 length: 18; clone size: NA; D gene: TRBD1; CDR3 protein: CATSSETRQGRIQETQYF; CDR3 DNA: TGTGCCACCAGCAGTGAGACGCGACAGGGCCGTATCCAAGAGACCCAGTACTTC
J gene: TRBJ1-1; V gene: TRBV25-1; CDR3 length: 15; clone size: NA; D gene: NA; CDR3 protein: CASSVWGRGSTEAFF; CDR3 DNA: TGTGCCAGCAGTGTATGGGGAAGAGGGTCCACTGAAGCTTTCTTT
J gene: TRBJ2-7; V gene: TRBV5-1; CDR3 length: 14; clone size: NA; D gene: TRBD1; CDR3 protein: CASSLGGQQHEQYF; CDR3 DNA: TGCGCCAGCAGCTTGGGGGGACAGCAACACGAGCAGTACTTC
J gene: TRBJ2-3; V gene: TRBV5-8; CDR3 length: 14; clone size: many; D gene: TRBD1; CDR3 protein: CASSFDRDTDTQYF; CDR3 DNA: TGTGCCAGCAGCTTTGACAGGGACACAGATACGCAGTATTTT
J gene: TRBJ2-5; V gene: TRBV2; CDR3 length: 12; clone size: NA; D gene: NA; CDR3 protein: CASSGYQETQYF; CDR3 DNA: TGTGCCAGCAGTGGATACCAAGAGACCCAGTACTTC
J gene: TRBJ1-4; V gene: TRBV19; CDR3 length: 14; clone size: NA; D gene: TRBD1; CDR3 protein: CASSITGGDEKLFF; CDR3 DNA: TGTGCCAGTAGTATTACAGGGGGCGATGAAAAACTGTTTTTT
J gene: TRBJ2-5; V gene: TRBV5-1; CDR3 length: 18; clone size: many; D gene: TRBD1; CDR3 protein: CASSLELYGTGGSETQYF; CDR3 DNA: TGCGCCAGCAGCTTGGAGTTGTATGGGACAGGGGGATCGGAGACCCAGTACTTC
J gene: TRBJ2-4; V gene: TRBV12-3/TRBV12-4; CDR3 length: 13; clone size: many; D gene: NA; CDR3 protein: CASRTDTNVIQYF; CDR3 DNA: TGTGCCAGCAGGACAGACACTAACGTCATTCAGTACTTC
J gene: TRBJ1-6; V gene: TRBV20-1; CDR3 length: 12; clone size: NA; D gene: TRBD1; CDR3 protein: CSAGEQGRPLHF; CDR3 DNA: TGCAGTGCTGGGGAACAGGGGAGGCCCCTCCACTTT
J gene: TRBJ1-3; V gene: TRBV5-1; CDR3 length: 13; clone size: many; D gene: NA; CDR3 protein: CASRTAAGNTIYF; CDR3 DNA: TGCGCCAGCAGGACTGCTGCTGGAAACACCATATATTTT
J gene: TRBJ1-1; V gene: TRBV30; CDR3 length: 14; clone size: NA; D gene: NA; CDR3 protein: CAWSAGRPNTEAFF; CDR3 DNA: TGTGCCTGGAGTGCGGGACGGCCGAACACTGAAGCTTTCTTT
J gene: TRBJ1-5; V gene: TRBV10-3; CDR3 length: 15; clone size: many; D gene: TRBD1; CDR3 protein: CAISEFGTGEQPQHF; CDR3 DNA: TGTGCCATCAGTGAGTTTGGGACAGGGGAGCAGCCCCAGCATTTT
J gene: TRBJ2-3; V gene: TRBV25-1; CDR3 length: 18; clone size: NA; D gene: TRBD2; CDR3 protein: CASSARVASGGGTDTQYF; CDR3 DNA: TGTGCCAGCAGTGCTAGAGTGGCTAGCGGGGGGGGCACAGATACGCAGTATTTT
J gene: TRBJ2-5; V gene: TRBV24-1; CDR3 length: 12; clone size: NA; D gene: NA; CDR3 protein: CATSRGKETQYF; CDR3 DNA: TGTGCCACCAGTAGAGGGAAAGAGACCCAGTACTTC
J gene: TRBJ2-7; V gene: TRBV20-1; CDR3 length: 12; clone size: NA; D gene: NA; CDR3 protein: CSARSGSYEQYF; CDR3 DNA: TGCAGTGCAAGGAGCGGGTCCTACGAGCAGTACTTC
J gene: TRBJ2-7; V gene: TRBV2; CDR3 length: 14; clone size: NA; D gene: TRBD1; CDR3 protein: CASRGQGVPYEQYF; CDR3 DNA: TGTGCCAGCAGGGGACAGGGGGTACCCTACGAGCAGTACTTC
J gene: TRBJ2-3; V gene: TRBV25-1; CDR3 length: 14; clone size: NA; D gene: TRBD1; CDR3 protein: CASSTGGPTDTQYF; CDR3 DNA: TGTGCCAGCAGTACAGGGGGCCCCACAGATACGCAGTATTTT
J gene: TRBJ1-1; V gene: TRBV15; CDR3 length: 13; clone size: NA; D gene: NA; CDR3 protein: CATKATVNTEAFF; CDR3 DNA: TGTGCCACCAAGGCGACAGTGAACACTGAAGCTTTCTTT
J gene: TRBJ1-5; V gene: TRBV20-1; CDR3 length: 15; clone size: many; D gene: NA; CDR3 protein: CSALIMIDSNQPQHF; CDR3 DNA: TGCAGTGCCCTCATCATGATTGATAGCAATCAGCCCCAGCATTTT
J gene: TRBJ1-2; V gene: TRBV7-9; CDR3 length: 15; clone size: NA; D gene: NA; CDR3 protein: CASSKEGYRDYGYTF; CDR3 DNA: TGTGCCAGCAGCAAAGAGGGCTACAGGGACTATGGCTACACCTTC
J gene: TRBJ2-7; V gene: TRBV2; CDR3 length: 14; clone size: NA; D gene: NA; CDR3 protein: CASTSGVSSYEQYF; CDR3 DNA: TGTGCCAGCACCTCGGGGGTTAGCTCCTACGAGCAGTACTTC
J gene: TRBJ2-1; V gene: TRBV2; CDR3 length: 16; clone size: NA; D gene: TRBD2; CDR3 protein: CASSGSGAPAYNEQFF; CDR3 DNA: TGTGCCAGCAGCGGAAGCGGGGCGCCCGCCTACAATGAGCAGTTCTTC
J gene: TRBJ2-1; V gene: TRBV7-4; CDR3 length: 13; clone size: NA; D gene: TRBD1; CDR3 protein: CASRHGTGNEQFF; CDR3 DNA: TGTGCCAGCAGACATGGGACAGGGAACGAGCAGTTCTTC